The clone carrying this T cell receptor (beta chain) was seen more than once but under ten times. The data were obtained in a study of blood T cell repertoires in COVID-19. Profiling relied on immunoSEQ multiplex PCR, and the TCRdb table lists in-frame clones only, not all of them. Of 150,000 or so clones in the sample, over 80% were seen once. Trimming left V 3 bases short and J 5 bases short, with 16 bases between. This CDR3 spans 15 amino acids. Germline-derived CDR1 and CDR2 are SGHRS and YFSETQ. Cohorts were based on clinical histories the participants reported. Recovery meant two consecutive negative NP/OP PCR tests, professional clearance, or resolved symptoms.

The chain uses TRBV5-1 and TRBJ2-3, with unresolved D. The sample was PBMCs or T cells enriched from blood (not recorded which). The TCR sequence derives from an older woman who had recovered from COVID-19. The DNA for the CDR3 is TGCGCCAGCAGCTCTGCCCCAGCGTCGGGAGATACGCAGTATTTT. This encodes CASSSAPASGDTQYF.